Below are 11 T cell receptor beta chains sequenced from a single sample in a study of blood T cell repertoires in COVID-19. Here immunoSEQ multiplex PCR was the method, and the copy in TCRdb shows in-frame clones only, minus some. The sample holds roughly 150,000 clones, 80% to 90% seen once. Material for sequencing was PBMCs or T cells enriched from blood (not recorded which). The receptor source for this set is a man in his forties or fifties who had recovered from COVID-19.

The chain employs TRBV2 and TRBJ2-5, with no clear D. In germline, CDR1 is SNHLY, CDR2 FYNNEI. V was cut by 7 bases and J by 3 bases, with 6 bases left in between. CDR3 length equals 11 residues. The CDR3, as DNA: TGTGCCAGCACTAAAAAAGAGACCCAGTACTTC. This translates into CASTKKETQYF.

The chain employs TRBV4-2 and TRBJ2-1; tentatively, D is TRBD2 (5 bases). V lost 2 bases and J lost 0, with 8 bases in between. Germline lookup yields CDR1 LGHNA and CDR2 YNFKEQ. The CDR3 is 15 amino acids. The CDR3 DNA reads as TGTGCCAGCAGCCAATCGGCGGGCTCCTACAATGAGCAGTTCTTC. Amino acid sequence: CASSQSAGSYNEQFF.

The chain is built from TRBV4-3 and TRBJ1-1, with TRBD1 matching 7 bases. CDR1 and CDR2 from the germline V gene are LGHNA and YSLEER. V lost 4 bases and J lost 4; bases outside the gene matches: 3. The CDR3 sequence is 13 residues long. In DNA form, the CDR3 reads TGCGCCAGCAGCCGGGACAGAGCCACTGAAGCTTTCTTT. Its protein is CASSRDRATEAFF.

This clone was seen only a few times. The chain carries TRBV7-2 and TRBJ2-2; tentatively, D is TRBD1 (5 bases). With 4 bases removed from V and 7 bases from J, the gap between germline ends came to 13 bases. This CDR3 is 14 amino acids long. The germline V gene encodes CDR1 SGHTA and CDR2 FQGNSA. The CDR3, as DNA: TGTGCCAGCAGCTCGTCAGGGCTGAGCGGGGAGCTGTTTTTT. It yields the protein CASSSSGLSGELFF.

This chain uses TRBV11-3 with TRBJ2-5; the D gene is possibly TRBD2 (5 bases). The germline gives CDR1 SGHNT, CDR2 YENEEA. Trimming removed 1 base from V and 5 bases from J, with 8 bases in between. The CDR3 is made up of 13 amino acids. For the CDR3, the DNA is TGTGCCAGCAGCTTAGCGGGGTCGGAGACCCAGTACTTC. Its translation: CASSLAGSETQYF.

This clone showed up just a few times. The rearrangement links TRBV12-5 to TRBJ1-2; 10 nucleotides line up with TRBD1. With V trimmed by 1 base and J by 8 bases, 10 bases remained unmatched. Germline V CDR1 and CDR2: LGHNT, FRNRAP. This CDR3 has 16 amino acids. CDR3 protein: CASGLAPQGTGEGYTF. The CDR3 DNA follows: TGTGCTAGTGGTTTGGCACCCCAAGGGACAGGGGAGGGCTACACCTTC.

J is TRBJ2-5 and V is TRBV4-1; 7 nucleotides align to TRBD2. The V gene end was trimmed by 3 bases and the J gene end by 4 bases; junction bases not matched to a gene: 11. This CDR3 region has 16 residues. Germline V gene data show CDR1 as MGHRA and CDR2 as YSYEKL. The CDR3 reads CASSHALGGGPETQYF. DNA of the CDR3: TGCGCCAGCAGCCACGCCCTTGGGGGGGGTCCAGAGACCCAGTACTTC.

The chain couples TRBV7-2 to TRBJ1-3; no firm D call. The V gene's germline CDR1 is SGHTA and CDR2 FQGNSA. CDR3 length: 15 amino acids. V was shortened by 3 bases and J by 0 bases, with 9 bases between the two germline ends. CDR3 sequence: CASSFQVPSGNTIYF. In DNA form, the CDR3 reads TGTGCCAGCAGCTTTCAGGTACCCTCTGGAAACACCATATATTTT.

This chain links TRBV11-3 with TRBJ2-5; TRBD2 agrees at 13 bases. The junction had 11 bases not matched to a gene; V was cut back by 5 bases and J by 5 bases. CDR1 is SGHNT and CDR2 is YENEEA in the germline V gene. The CDR3 covers 17 residues. This CDR3 reads CASSPKAGTSGVETQYF. In DNA, the CDR3 is TGTGCCAGCAGCCCGAAGGCTGGGACTAGCGGGGTGGAGACCCAGTACTTC.

This clone was seen a single time. The rearrangement joins TRBV5-1 to TRBJ2-3; 8 nucleotides match TRBD2. CDR1 and CDR2 (germline): SGHRS, YFSETQ. Trimming at V came to 2 bases and at J to 4 bases, leaving 3 bases not matched to a gene. The CDR3 length is 14 residues. CDR3 in amino acids: CASSFGRGADTQYF. The CDR3 DNA reads as TGCGCCAGCAGCTTCGGGAGGGGGGCAGATACGCAGTATTTT.

The CDR3 coding sequence is TGCAGCGTCCTCCCACAGGGGGCTGGTTATGGCTACACCTTC. Encoded protein: CSVLPQGAGYGYTF. The chain employs TRBV29-1 and TRBJ1-2; 9 bases line up with TRBD1. This CDR3 region has 14 residues. The V and J ends lost 6 bases and 5 bases, in that order; junction bases with no gene match: 10. Germline lookup yields CDR1 SQVTM and CDR2 ANQGSEA.